This is a list of T cell receptor beta chains from one sample in a study of blood T cell repertoires in COVID-19. Only in-frame clones appear in the TCRdb table, and some are missing; sequencing was by immunoSEQ multiplex PCR. The sample consists of approximately 150,000 clones, 79% of them appearing once. The sequencing sample was made of peripheral blood. These receptors were taken from a woman aged 60-75 years with COVID-19, enrolled during active disease. CDR3s include the opening cysteine and the closing phenylalanine or tryptophan. The D gene is left open where the match is weak. A clone size is listed for some rows: how often the clone was seen (once, few, many), or a class if it is expanded.

d_call	v_call	clone_size	j_call	cdr3_nt	cdr3_aa
-	TRBV19	-	TRBJ2-3	TGTGCCAGTAGCCAGGGGGGACGCACAGATACGCAGTATTTT	CASSQGGRTDTQYF
-	TRBV30	-	TRBJ1-5	TGTGCCTGGAGTCAGGAATTGTATCAGCCCCAGCATTTT	CAWSQELYQPQHF
TRBD1	TRBV19	-	TRBJ1-5	TGTGCCAGCCGGGACAGAGATCAGCCCCAGCATTTT	CASRDRDQPQHF
TRBD1	TRBV5-6	once	TRBJ1-5	TGTGCCAGCAGCCGATGGACAGGGGAGGGCAATCAGCCCCAGCATTTT	CASSRWTGEGNQPQHF
-	TRBV6-2/TRBV6-3	-	TRBJ2-7	TGTGCCAGCAGTTTGAGGGTATGGATCTACGAGCAGTACTTC	CASSLRVWIYEQYF
-	TRBV27	few	TRBJ1-2	TGTGCCAGCAGAAACCTCGGTAGGGGCTATGGCTACACCTTC	CASRNLGRGYGYTF
-	TRBV7-8	-	TRBJ2-2	TGTGCCAGCAGCTTAGTCAGCGGCACCGGGGAGCTGTTTTTT	CASSLVSGTGELFF
TRBD1	TRBV18	-	TRBJ2-1	TGTGCCAGCTCACAGCGACTAGACAGGGGAGGCGACAATGAGCAGTTCTTC	CASSQRLDRGGDNEQFF
TRBD2	TRBV18	once	TRBJ2-1	TGTGCCAGCTCACCACAGACTAGCGGGAATGGTCATGAGCAGTTCTTC	CASSPQTSGNGHEQFF
TRBD2	TRBV9	-	TRBJ2-5	TGTGCCAGCAGCGCCGACCTAGCGGGAGGACAAGAGACCCAGTACTTC	CASSADLAGGQETQYF
-	TRBV7-9	-	TRBJ2-2	TGTGCCAGCAGCTTTACGAGCGGTAACACCGGGGAGCTGTTTTTT	CASSFTSGNTGELFF